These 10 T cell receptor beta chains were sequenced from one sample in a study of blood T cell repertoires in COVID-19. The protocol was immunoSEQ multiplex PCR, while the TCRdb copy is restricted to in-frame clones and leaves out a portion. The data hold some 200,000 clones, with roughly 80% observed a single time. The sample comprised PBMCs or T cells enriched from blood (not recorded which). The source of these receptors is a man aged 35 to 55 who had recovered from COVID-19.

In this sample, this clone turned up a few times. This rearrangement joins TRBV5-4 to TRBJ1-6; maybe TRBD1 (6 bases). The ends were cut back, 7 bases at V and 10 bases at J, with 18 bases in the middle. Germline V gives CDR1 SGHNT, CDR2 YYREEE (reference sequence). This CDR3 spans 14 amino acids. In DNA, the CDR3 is TGTGCCAGCTCTCAGGGACAAAGCGGCTCACCCCTCCACTTT. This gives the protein CASSQGQSGSPLHF.

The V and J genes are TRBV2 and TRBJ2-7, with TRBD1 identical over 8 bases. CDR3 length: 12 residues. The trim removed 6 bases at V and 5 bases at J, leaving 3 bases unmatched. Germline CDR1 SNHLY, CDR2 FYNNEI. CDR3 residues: CASSRTGNEQYV. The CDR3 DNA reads TGTGCCAGCAGCAGGACAGGGAACGAGCAGTACGTC.

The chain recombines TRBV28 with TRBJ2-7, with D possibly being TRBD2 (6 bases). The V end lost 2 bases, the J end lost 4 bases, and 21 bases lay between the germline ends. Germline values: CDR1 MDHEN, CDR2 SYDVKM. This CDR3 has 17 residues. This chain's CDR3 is CASSLPPFAGRLYEQYF. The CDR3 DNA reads TGTGCCAGCAGTTTACCCCCATTCGCGGGGAGACTTTACGAGCAGTACTTC.

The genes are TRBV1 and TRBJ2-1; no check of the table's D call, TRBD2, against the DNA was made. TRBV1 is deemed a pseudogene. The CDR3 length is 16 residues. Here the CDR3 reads CTSSQDSPVPDNEQFF. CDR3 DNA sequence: TGCACCAGCAGCCAAGATTCTCCTGTTCCCGACAATGAGCAGTTCTTC.

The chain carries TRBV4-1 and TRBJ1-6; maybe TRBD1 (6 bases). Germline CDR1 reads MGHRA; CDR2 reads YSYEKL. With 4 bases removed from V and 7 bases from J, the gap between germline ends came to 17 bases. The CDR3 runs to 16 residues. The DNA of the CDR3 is TGCGCCAGCAGCCCCACGAACCAGGGGTTAAATTCACCCCTCCACTTT. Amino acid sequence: CASSPTNQGLNSPLHF.

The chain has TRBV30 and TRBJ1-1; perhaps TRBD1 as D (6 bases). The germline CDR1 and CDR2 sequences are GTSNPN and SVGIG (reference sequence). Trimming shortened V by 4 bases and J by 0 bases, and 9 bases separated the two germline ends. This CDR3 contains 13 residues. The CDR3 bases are TGTGCCTGGACAGGGGACCTGAACACTGAAGCTTTCTTT. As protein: CAWTGDLNTEAFF.

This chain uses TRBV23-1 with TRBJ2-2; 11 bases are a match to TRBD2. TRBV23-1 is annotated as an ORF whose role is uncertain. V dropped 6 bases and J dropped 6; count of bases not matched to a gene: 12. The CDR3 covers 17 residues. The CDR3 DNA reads TGCGCCAGCAGCCACCGTTGGGTAGCGGGAGGGCCCGGGGAGCTGTTTTTT. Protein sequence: CASSHRWVAGGPGELFF.

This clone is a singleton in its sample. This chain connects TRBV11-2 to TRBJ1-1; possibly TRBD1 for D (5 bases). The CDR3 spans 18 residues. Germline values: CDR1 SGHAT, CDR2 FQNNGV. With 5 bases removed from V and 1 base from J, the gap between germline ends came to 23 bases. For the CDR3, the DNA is TGTGCCAGCAGCCCTAATTTAGGGGTATTCATGGGGAACACTGAAGCTTTCTTT. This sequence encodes CASSPNLGVFMGNTEAFF.

The CDR3 region is CAWSWARVPGDTIYF. The DNA of the CDR3 is TGTGCCTGGAGTTGGGCCCGGGTCCCCGGGGACACCATATATTTT. The chain uses TRBV30 and TRBJ1-3; no clear D gene. Germline V gene data show CDR1 as GTSNPN and CDR2 as SVGIG (reference sequence). CDR3 length equals 15 residues. V lost 2 bases, J lost 8 bases, and 19 bases lay in between.

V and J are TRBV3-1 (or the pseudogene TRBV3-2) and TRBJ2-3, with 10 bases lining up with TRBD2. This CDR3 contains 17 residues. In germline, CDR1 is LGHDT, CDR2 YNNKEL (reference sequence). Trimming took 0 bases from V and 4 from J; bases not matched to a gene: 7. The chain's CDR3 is CASSQDASGRAADTQYF. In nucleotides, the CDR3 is TGTGCCAGCAGCCAAGATGCGAGCGGGAGGGCCGCAGATACGCAGTATTTT.